Below are 21 T cell receptor beta chains sequenced from a single sample in a study of T cell responses to AZD1222 COVID-19 vaccine. The method was immunoSEQ multiplex PCR; TCRdb's version includes in-frame clones alone and lacks a portion of them. This sample carries over 120,000 clones, over 85% of them seen once, and the ten largest clones take around 1.7%. The material sequenced was peripheral blood, taken 28 days after the second AZD1222 dose. The receptors come from an adult who received the AZD1222 COVID-19 vaccine.

This chain links TRBV6-5 with TRBJ2-7; 7 nucleotides match TRBD1. Per the germline V gene, CDR1 is MNHEY and CDR2 is SVGAGI. CDR3 length: 14 residues. V lost 2 bases to trimming and J lost 4 bases; unmatched junction nucleotides: 5. The CDR3 DNA reads as TGTGCCAGCAGTTACATTACAGGGGTATACGAGCAGTACTTC. The encoded protein is CASSYITGVYEQYF.

This clone has a single count. J is TRBJ1-5 and V is TRBV28, with D possibly TRBD1 on 5 matching bases. Per germline, CDR1 MDHEN and CDR2 SYDVKM. The V end lost 2 bases, the J end lost 4 bases, and 18 bases lay between the germline ends. There are 17 residues in the CDR3. The CDR3 loop is CASSLAPGARGNQPQHF. The CDR3 DNA reads as TGTGCCAGCAGTTTAGCACCCGGGGCGCGGGGAAATCAGCCCCAGCATTTT.

This clone came up once. The chain has TRBV7-3 and TRBJ2-5; D could derive from TRBD1 or TRBD2 (5 bases each). Trimming took off 3 bases at V and 5 bases at J, with 10 bases between the two ends. CDR3 length equals 13 residues. The germline CDR1 and CDR2 sequences are SGHTA and FQGTGA. The CDR3 spells CASSFGARETQYF. The CDR3 coding sequence is TGTGCCAGCAGCTTCGGGGCTCGGGAGACCCAGTACTTC. The full variable domain, with the rest looked up from reference TRBV7-3 and TRBJ2-5, is GAGVSQTPSNKVTEKGKYVELRCDPISGHTALYWYRQSLGQGPEFLIYFQGTGAADDSGLPNDRFFAVRPEGSVSTLKIQRTERGDSAVYLCASSFGARETQYFGPGTRLLVL.

The rearrangement links TRBV7-9 to TRBJ1-4; no definite D call. The CDR3 length is 15 residues. Per the germline V gene, CDR1 is SEHNR and CDR2 is FQNEAQ (reference sequence). Trimming left V 1 base short and J 8 bases short, with 14 bases between. CDR3 loop: CASSLDTGMKEKLFF. The DNA for the CDR3 is TGTGCCAGCAGCTTAGATACGGGGATGAAGGAAAAACTGTTTTTT. Full variable domain (missing parts from reference TRBV7-9 and TRBJ1-4): DTGVSQNPRHKITKRGQNVTFRCDPISEHNRLYWYRQTLGQGPEFLTYFQNEAQLEKSRLLSDRFSAERPKGSFSTLEIQRTEQGDSAMYLCASSLDTGMKEKLFFGSGTQLSVL.

The V gene is TRBV6-2 or TRBV6-3, the J gene TRBJ1-5; D ambiguous. Between the trimmed V and J ends, which lost 6 bases and 7 bases, there was a span of 10 bases. The CDR3 has 12 amino acids. Germline V gene lookup returns CDR1 MNHEY and CDR2 SVGEGT. The CDR3 sequence is CASSLGRQPQHF. The CDR3 DNA is TGTGCCAGCAGCCTTGGGCGGCAGCCCCAGCATTTT.

The genes are TRBV29-1 and TRBJ1-1; the D gene is possibly TRBD1 (6 bases). V was clipped by 3 bases and J by 3 bases, with 14 bases between them. Germline assignment: CDR1 SQVTM and CDR2 ANQGSEA. The CDR3 totals 14 residues. This chain's CDR3 is CSVDSGGYDTEAFF. The CDR3 region has the DNA TGCAGCGTTGACAGTGGGGGCTATGACACTGAAGCTTTCTTT.

This chain links TRBV5-1 with TRBJ1-1, with 9 bases matching TRBD1. With V trimmed by 3 bases and J by 1 base, 7 bases remained unmatched. Germline CDR1 and CDR2: SGHRS and YFSETQ. The CDR3 runs 16 residues. In nucleotides, the CDR3 is TGCGCCAGCAGCTACTACGGACAGGGGAAGAACACTGAAGCTTTCTTT. It specifies CASSYYGQGKNTEAFF.

This clone has a single count. The chain has TRBV18 and TRBJ2-5; no firm D call. CDR3 size: 15 residues. Germline CDR1 and CDR2: KGHSH and LQKENI. V dropped 1 base and J dropped 2 bases, with 11 bases sitting between them. CDR3 nucleotide sequence: TGTGCCAGCTCACCACGGTCCGCATTTCAAGAGACCCAGTACTTC. This codes for CASSPRSAFQETQYF.

This clone has only one observation. V is TRBV5-5 and J is TRBJ1-5; 12 positions match TRBD1. The CDR3 is 19 residues long. CDR1 SGHKS and CDR2 YYEKEE come from the germline V gene (reference sequence). V was pared by 0 bases and J by 0 bases, with 7 bases of the junction left unmatched. The chain's CDR3 is CASSLAPGTGGLSNQPQHF. As DNA, the CDR3 is TGTGCCAGCAGCTTGGCCCCCGGGACAGGGGGCCTTAGCAATCAGCCCCAGCATTTT.

V usage is TRBV7-8 and J usage is TRBJ2-1, with TRBD1 matching 8 bases. The trim removed 5 bases at V and 3 bases at J, leaving 9 bases unmatched. The CDR3 has 16 amino acids. The germline V gene has CDR1 SGHVS and CDR2 FQNEAQ. The CDR3 here is CASSPAGTGYYNEQFF. In DNA, the CDR3 is TGTGCCAGCAGCCCCGCCGGGACAGGATACTACAATGAGCAGTTCTTC.

The V and J genes are TRBV7-9 and TRBJ2-7; D is perhaps TRBD1 (5 bases). CDR1 and CDR2 (germline): SEHNR, FQNEAQ (reference sequence). The CDR3 covers 14 residues. Trimming took 4 bases from V and 5 from J, leaving 15 bases between them. CDR3 DNA: TGTGCCAGCAGCTCCGGCCAGGGCTACAACGAGCAGTACTTC. Translated: CASSSGQGYNEQYF.

The J gene is TRBJ1-4, the V gene TRBV5-1, with a possible D match to TRBD1 (5 bases). CDR1 is SGHRS, CDR2 YFSETQ, per germline. The germline V and J ends were trimmed by 7 bases and 8 bases, with 18 bases remaining between them. CDR3 size: 14 residues. The CDR3 sequence: CASGQGAPREKLFF. CDR3 nucleotides: TGCGCCAGCGGCCAAGGGGCACCAAGGGAAAAACTGTTTTTT.

The chain links TRBV28 to TRBJ2-7; the match to TRBD1 covers 7 bases. Germline V CDR1 and CDR2: MDHEN, SYDVKM. The CDR3 is 15 residues long. V dropped 6 bases and J dropped 2; count of bases not matched to a gene: 10. CDR3 bases: TGTGCCAGCAGCACCGGGACAGCTTTTACCTACGAGCAGTACTTC. Translating gives CASSTGTAFTYEQYF.

The chain carries TRBV29-1 and TRBJ2-1; 11 bases are a match to TRBD1. Germline loops: CDR1 SQVTM, CDR2 ANQGSEA. The CDR3 consists of 14 residues. The junction had 9 bases not matched to a gene; V was cut back by 6 bases and J by 8 bases. In nucleotides, the CDR3 is TGCAGCGTACCCGGACAGGGGGCACTCCATGAGCAGTTCTTC. The encoded protein is CSVPGQGALHEQFF.

The chain recombines TRBV19 with TRBJ2-7; D is perhaps TRBD1 or TRBD2 (5 bases each). Germline CDR1 LNHDA, CDR2 SQIVND (reference sequence). Trimming took 6 bases from V and 6 from J, leaving 15 bases between them. The CDR3 loop spans 13 amino acids. CDR3 residues: CASRGPPGPEQYF. Written as DNA, the CDR3 is TGTGCCAGTAGGGGCCCCCCGGGGCCCGAGCAGTACTTC. The whole variable domain, filled in from reference TRBV19 and TRBJ2-7, reads DGGITQSPKYLFRKEGQNVTLSCEQNLNHDAMYWYRQDPGQGLRLIYYSQIVNDFQKGDIAEGYSVSREKKESFPLTVTSAQKNPTAFYLCASRGPPGPEQYFGPGTRLTVT.

The V gene is TRBV29-1, the J gene TRBJ2-7; D is possibly TRBD1 (7 bases). The CDR3 is made up of 16 amino acids. Germline CDR1 reads SQVTM; CDR2 reads ANQGSEA. Deletions cut 3 bases from V and 4 bases from J, with 22 bases between. For the CDR3, the DNA is TGCAGCGTTGAGGGGGACAGCACCCCCGGGGGTTACGAGCAGTACTTC. Translation gives CSVEGDSTPGGYEQYF.

The chain has TRBV18 and TRBJ2-3, with 9 positions matching TRBD1. The CDR3 has 15 amino acids. V trimming: 3 bases; J trimming: 1 base; junction bases outside the gene matches: 2. The V gene's germline CDR1 is KGHSH and CDR2 LQKENI. The CDR3 nucleotides are TGTGCCAGCTCACCCAGGACAGGGGGCACAGATACGCAGTATTTT. It specifies CASSPRTGGTDTQYF.

The chain links TRBV5-1 to TRBJ1-1, with D possibly TRBD1 on 5 matching bases. CDR1 and CDR2 (germline): SGHRS, YFSETQ. Trimming pared 4 bases from V and 1 base from J, leaving 14 bases between. The CDR3 sequence is 15 residues long. The CDR3 spells CASSLRDGTNTEAFF. CDR3 DNA: TGCGCCAGCAGCCTCCGGGACGGGACGAACACTGAAGCTTTCTTT.

V gene TRBV7-2 combines with J gene TRBJ2-1, with no clear D. Germline CDR1 is SGHTA and CDR2 is FQGNSA. V lost 1 base to trimming and J lost 4 bases, with 8 bases between them. This CDR3 has 14 amino acids. The CDR3 coding sequence is TGTGCCAGCAGCTTAGGGTTTCAATACAATGAGCAGTTCTTC. This encodes CASSLGFQYNEQFF.

The chain joins TRBV5-6 to TRBJ2-7; maybe TRBD2 (5 bases). CDR3 length: 13 amino acids. The ends were cut back, 4 bases at V and 1 base at J, with 9 bases in the middle. Germline V gene data show CDR1 as SGHDT and CDR2 as YYEEEE. The CDR3 loop reads CASSRTGSYEQYF. DNA of the CDR3: TGTGCCAGCAGCCGGACTGGATCCTACGAGCAGTACTTC.

The chain combines TRBV28 with TRBJ1-2, with 8 bases identical to TRBD1. Germline V lookup: CDR1 MDHEN, CDR2 SYDVKM. The junction had 8 bases not matched to a gene; V was cut back by 1 base and J by 4 bases. The CDR3 contains 16 residues. In nucleotides, the CDR3 is TGTGCCAGCAGTTTATCCCAGGGGGCGGTGATCTATGGCTACACCTTC. Residues: CASSLSQGAVIYGYTF.